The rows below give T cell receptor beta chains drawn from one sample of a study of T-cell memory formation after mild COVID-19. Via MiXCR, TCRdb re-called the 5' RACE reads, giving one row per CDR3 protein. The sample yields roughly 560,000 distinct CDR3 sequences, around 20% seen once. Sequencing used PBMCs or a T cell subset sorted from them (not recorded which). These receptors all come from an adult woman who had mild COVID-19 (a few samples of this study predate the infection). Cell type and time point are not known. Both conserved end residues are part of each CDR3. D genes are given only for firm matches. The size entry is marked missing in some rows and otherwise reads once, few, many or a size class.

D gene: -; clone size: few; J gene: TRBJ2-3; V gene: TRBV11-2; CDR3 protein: CASSLGGRAVSDTQYF; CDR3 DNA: TGTGCCAGCAGCTTAGGGGGCAGGGCCGTTTCAGATACGCAGTATTTT
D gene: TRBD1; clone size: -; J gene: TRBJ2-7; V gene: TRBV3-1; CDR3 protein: CASSPTGPGYEQYF; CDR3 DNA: TGTGCCAGCAGCCCGACAGGGCCCGGCTACGAGCAGTACTTC
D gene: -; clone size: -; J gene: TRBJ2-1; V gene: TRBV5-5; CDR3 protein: CASSSERNPVNEQFF; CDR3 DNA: TGTGCCAGCAGCTCCGAAAGAAACCCGGTAAATGAGCAGTTCTTC
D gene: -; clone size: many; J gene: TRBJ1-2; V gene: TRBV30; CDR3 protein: CAWTPRTAGYGYTF; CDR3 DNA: TGTGCCTGGACCCCAAGGACAGCCGGGTACGGCTACACCTTC
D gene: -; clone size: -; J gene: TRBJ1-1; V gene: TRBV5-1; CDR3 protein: CASSPGAAENTEAFF; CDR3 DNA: TGCGCCAGCAGCCCTGGGGCCGCGGAGAACACTGAAGCTTTCTTT
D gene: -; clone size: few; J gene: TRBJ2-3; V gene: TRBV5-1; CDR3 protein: CASSFSGAGNSDTQYF; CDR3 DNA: TGCGCCAGCAGCTTTTCTGGGGCCGGCAACTCCGATACGCAGTATTTT
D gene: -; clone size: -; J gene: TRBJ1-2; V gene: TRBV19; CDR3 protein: CASGTGYYYGYTF; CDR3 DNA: TGTGCCTCTGGAACGGGCTATTACTATGGCTACACCTTC
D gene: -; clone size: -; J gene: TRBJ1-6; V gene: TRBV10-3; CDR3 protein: CAISGAAPSNSPLHF; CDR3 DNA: TGTGCCATCAGTGGGGCAGCTCCTTCTAATTCACCCCTCCACTTT
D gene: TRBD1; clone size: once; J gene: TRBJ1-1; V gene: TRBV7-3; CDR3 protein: CASSSSGTGENTEAFF; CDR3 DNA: TGTGCCAGCAGCTCGTCCGGGACAGGGGAGAACACTGAAGCTTTCTTT
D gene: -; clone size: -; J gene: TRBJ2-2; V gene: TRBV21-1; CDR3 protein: CASSKAEEGGELFF; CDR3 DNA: TGTGCCAGCAGCAAAGCGGAGGAGGGCGGGGAGCTGTTTTTT
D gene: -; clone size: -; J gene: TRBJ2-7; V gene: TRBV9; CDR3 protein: CASSVEGGRVSAQYF; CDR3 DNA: TGTGCCAGCAGCGTAGAGGGGGGCCGTGTAAGTGCGCAGTACTTC
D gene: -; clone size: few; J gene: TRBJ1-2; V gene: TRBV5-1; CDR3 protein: CASSATTGAYGYTF; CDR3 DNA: TGCGCCAGCAGCGCCACGACAGGTGCCTATGGCTACACCTTC
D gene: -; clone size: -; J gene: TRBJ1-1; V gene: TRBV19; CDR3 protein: CASTAPRAYTEAFF; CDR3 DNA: TGTGCCAGTACGGCTCCCAGGGCGTACACTGAAGCTTTCTTT
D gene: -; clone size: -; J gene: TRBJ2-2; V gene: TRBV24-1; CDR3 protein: CATSDLRSGNTGELFF; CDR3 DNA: TGTGCCACCAGTGATTTGAGGTCAGGGAACACCGGGGAGCTGTTTTTT
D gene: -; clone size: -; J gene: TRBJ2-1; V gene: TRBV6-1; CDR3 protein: CASRVAEGPFEQFF; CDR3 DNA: TGTGCCAGCAGAGTTGCGGAGGGGCCCTTTGAGCAGTTCTTC
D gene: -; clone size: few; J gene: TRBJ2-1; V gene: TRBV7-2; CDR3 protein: CASSGPEGRTYNEQFF; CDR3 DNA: TGTGCCAGCAGCGGCCCCGAGGGGCGCACCTATAATGAGCAGTTCTTC
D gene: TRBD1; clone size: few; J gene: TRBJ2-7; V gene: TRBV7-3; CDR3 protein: CASSLTRLDRASGEQYF; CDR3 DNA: TGTGCCAGCAGCTTAACCCGACTGGACAGGGCCTCCGGCGAGCAGTACTTC
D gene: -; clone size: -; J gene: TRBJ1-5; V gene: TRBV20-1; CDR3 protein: CSARDPGGGNQPQHF; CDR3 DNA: TGCAGTGCTAGAGATCCGGGGGGCGGCAATCAGCCCCAGCATTTT
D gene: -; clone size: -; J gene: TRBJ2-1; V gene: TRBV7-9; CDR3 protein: CASSLFPGDEQFF; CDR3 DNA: TGTGCCAGCAGCTTGTTCCCTGGCGATGAGCAGTTCTTC
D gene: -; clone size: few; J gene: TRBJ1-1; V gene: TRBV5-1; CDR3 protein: CASSFFAGRDTEAFF; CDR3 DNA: TGCGCCAGCAGCTTTTTTGCAGGGAGGGACACTGAAGCTTTCTTT
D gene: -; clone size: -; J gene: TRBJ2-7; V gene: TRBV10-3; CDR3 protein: CAISDGGEQYF; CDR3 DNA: TGTGCCATCAGTGACGGCGGCGAGCAGTACTTC
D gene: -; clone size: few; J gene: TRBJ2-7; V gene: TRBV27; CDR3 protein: CASSWRGRDTYEQYF; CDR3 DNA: TGTGCCAGCAGTTGGCGAGGTAGGGATACCTACGAGCAGTACTTC
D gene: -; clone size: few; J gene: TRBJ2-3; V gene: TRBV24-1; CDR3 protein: CATADWGSTDTQYF; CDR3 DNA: TGTGCCACCGCTGACTGGGGAAGCACAGATACGCAGTATTTT
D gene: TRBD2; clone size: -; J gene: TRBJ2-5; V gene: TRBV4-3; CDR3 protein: CASSQDPAGGPGETQYF; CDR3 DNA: TGCGCCAGCAGCCAAGATCCAGCGGGAGGGCCAGGAGAGACCCAGTACTTC
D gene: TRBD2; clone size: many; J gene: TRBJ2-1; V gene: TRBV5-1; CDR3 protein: CASSTLGTSGGPYNEQFF; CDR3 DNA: TGCGCCAGCAGCACGCTGGGGACTAGCGGGGGGCCGTACAATGAGCAGTTCTTC
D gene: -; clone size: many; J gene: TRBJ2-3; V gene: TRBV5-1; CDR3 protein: CASSSPGSTDTQYF; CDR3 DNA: TGCGCCAGCAGCTCGCCGGGGTCCACAGATACGCAGTATTTT
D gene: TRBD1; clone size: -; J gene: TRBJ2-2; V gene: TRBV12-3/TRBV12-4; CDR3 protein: CASSSQAPGGYAGELFF; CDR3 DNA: TGTGCCAGCAGTTCACAAGCCCCAGGGGGCTACGCCGGGGAGCTGTTTTTT
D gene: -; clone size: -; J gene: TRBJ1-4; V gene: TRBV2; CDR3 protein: CASRQGRGEKLFF; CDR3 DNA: TGTGCCAGCAGGCAGGGAAGGGGTGAAAAACTGTTTTTT
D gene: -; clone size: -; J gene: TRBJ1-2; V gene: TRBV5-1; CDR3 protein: CASSLGQILYYGYTF; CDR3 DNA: TGCGCCAGCAGCTTGGGACAGATTCTTTACTATGGCTACACCTTC
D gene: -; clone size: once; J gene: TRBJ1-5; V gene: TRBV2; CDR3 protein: CASSEDHQPQHF; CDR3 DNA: TGTGCCAGCAGCGAAGACCATCAGCCCCAGCATTTT